These T cell receptor beta chains were read from a single sample in a study of T cells in Graves' hyperthyroidism and ophthalmopathy. Each CDR3 protein gets one entry after TCRdb re-called the multiplex PCR reads with MiXCR. This table holds a few hundred thousand distinct CDR3 sequences, more than 15% found once. Specimen: blood. The receptors derive from a woman aged 55 to 70 with Graves' ophthalmopathy. Each CDR3 is given with its conserved first and last residue. Fields, in order: V gene, D gene, clone size, J gene, CDR3 length, CDR3 DNA, CDR3 protein. D genes are given only for firm matches. A row's size may be missing; if present it is once, few, many or a size class.

TRBV7-2	-	many	TRBJ2-1	16	TGTGCCAGCAGCTTTGACTCGACTAGCTCCTACAATGAGCAGTTCTTC	CASSFDSTSSYNEQFF
TRBV5-1	-	many	TRBJ2-5	15	TGCGCCAGCAGCTTATCCCGCCCGGCGGCGGAGACCCAGTACTTC	CASSLSRPAAETQYF
TRBV11-2	-	many	TRBJ2-1	18	TGTGCCAGCAGCACCGGGACCGGAGTCTTGAGCTCCTACAATGAGCAGTTCTTC	CASSTGTGVLSSYNEQFF
TRBV18	-	-	TRBJ2-1	14	TGTGCCAGCTCACCACTAGCGGACTACAATGAGCAGTTCTTC	CASSPLADYNEQFF
TRBV7-9	-	many	TRBJ2-7	14	TGTGCCACCACGTTCCGGGACAAACCTAACGAGCAGTACTTC	CATTFRDKPNEQYF
TRBV6-5	-	many	TRBJ2-3	16	TGTGCCAGCAGTTACTCGCCGGGGTTGGGCACAGATACGCAGTATTTT	CASSYSPGLGTDTQYF
TRBV5-5	TRBD1	few	TRBJ2-3	16	TGTGCCAGCAGCCCGGGACAGCCAACTAGCACAGATACGCAGTATTTT	CASSPGQPTSTDTQYF
TRBV28	TRBD2	many	TRBJ2-1	15	TGTGCCAGCAGTTCCAGCGGGAGGCCGAGGAATGAGCAGTTCTTC	CASSSSGRPRNEQFF
TRBV5-8	TRBD1	many	TRBJ2-2	20	TGTGCCAGCAGCTTGGATAGGGACAGGACCCCGATCGTGAACACCGGGGAGCTGTTTTTT	CASSLDRDRTPIVNTGELFF
TRBV18	TRBD1	many	TRBJ1-1	14	TGTGCCAGCCACAACAGGGGGAAGGACACTGAAGCTTTCTTT	CASHNRGKDTEAFF
TRBV27	-	many	TRBJ2-3	14	TGTGCCAGCAACAAAAGGGGATTCACAGATACGCAGTATTTT	CASNKRGFTDTQYF
TRBV6-1	-	many	TRBJ1-3	13	TGTGCCAGCAGCCGGAGCTCTGGAAACACCATATATTTT	CASSRSSGNTIYF
TRBV3-1	TRBD1	many	TRBJ1-1	12	TGTGCCAGCAGCATATGGACAGGCGAAGCTTTCTTT	CASSIWTGEAFF
TRBV4-2	TRBD2	many	TRBJ2-2	16	TGTGCCAGCAGCCAACTCAGCGGGGGCCCCGACGGGGAGCTGTTTTTT	CASSQLSGGPDGELFF
TRBV6-1	-	many	TRBJ2-5	14	TGTGCCAGCAGAGAATCGTCACAGCAAGAGACCCAGTACTTC	CASRESSQQETQYF
TRBV30	-	-	TRBJ2-7	15	TGTGCCTGGAGTGTAGGCCTAAGGGATTACGAGGAGCAGTACTTC	CAWSVGLRDYEEQYF
TRBV6-1	-	few	TRBJ2-3	16	TGTGCCAGCAGGGTTATGGGGGGTCTCACCGGAGATACGCAGTATTTT	CASRVMGGLTGDTQYF
TRBV6-1	TRBD2	many	TRBJ2-7	16	TGTGCCAGCAGGATATACCCAAGGGAGGGCTCCTACGAGCAGTACTTC	CASRIYPREGSYEQYF
TRBV20-1	-	few	TRBJ1-6	19	TGCAGTGCTAGAGATCGTGAGGACAGCTATAAACGATATAATTCACCCCTCCACTTT	CSARDREDSYKRYNSPLHF
TRBV6-2/TRBV6-3	TRBD2	many	TRBJ2-7	17	TGTGCCAGCGCCTTCGGTCTAGCGGAGGACTTCTCCTACGAGCAGTACTTC	CASAFGLAEDFSYEQYF
TRBV29-1	TRBD1	-	TRBJ2-2	15	TGCAGCGTTCCTCGGACAGGGTTAGGCTACGGGGAGCTGTTTTTT	CSVPRTGLGYGELFF
TRBV28	-	many	TRBJ2-5	13	TGTGCCAGCAGTTCCGCCCAGGGCGAGACCCAGTACTTC	CASSSAQGETQYF